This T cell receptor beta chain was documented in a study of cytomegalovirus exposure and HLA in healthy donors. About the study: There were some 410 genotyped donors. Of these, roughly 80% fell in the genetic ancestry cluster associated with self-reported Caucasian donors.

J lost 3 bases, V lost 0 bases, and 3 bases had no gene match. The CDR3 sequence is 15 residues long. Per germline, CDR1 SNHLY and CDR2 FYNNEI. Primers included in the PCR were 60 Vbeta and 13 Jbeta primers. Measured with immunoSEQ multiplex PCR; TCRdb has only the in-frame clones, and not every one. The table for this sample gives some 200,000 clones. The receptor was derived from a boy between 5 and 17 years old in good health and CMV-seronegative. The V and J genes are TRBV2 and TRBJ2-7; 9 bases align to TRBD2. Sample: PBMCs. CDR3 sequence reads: CASSEAASGVYEQYF. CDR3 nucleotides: TGTGCCAGCAGTGAAGCGGCTAGCGGGGTCTACGAGCAGTACTTC. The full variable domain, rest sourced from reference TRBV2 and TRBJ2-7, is EPEVTQTPSHQVTQMGQEVILRCVPISNHLYFYWYRQILGQKVEFLVSFYNNEISEKSEIFDDQFSVERPDGSNFTLKIRSTKLEDSAMYFCASSEAASGVYEQYFGPGTRLTVT.